The source of this TCR beta chain is a study of cytomegalovirus exposure and HLA in healthy donors. Study results and caveats: The authors excluded some V segments, including TRBV6-2 and TRBV6-3, as indistinguishable. Most TCR sequences showed up rarely, but some public TCRs showed up in many donors.

Primers: 60 Vbeta forward and 13 Jbeta reverse. The protocol was immunoSEQ multiplex PCR, while the TCRdb copy is restricted to in-frame clones and leaves out a portion. The table has some 120,000 clones, 74% seen once. On this clone: Its antigen is not known.

This CDR3 is 14 amino acids long. The V gene's germline CDR1 is GTSNPN and CDR2 SVGIG (reference sequence). V lost 0 bases and J 3 bases, leaving 11 bases between the germline ends. The origin of this receptor is a woman in her fifties or sixties in good health and CMV-seropositive. The specimen sequenced was PBMCs. The J gene is TRBJ1-2, the V gene TRBV30; possible D gene TRBD1, 6 bases. The CDR3, as DNA: TGTGCCTGGAGTGTATCCCAGGGGTACTATGGCTACACCTTC. Its protein is CAWSVSQGYYGYTF. Complete variable domain (other parts from reference TRBV30 and TRBJ1-2): SQTIHQWPATLVQPVGSPLSLECTVEGTSNPNLYWYRQAAGRGLQLLFYSVGIGQISSEVPQNLSASRPQDRQFILSSKKLLLSDSGFYLCAWSVSQGYYGYTFGSGTRLTVV.